The 21 T cell receptor beta chains reported below all come from one sample, sequenced in a study of CD8 T cells in ankylosing spondylitis. Regarding the study as a whole: Characteristic, it appeared, of ankylosing spondylitis blood was a TCR beta motif of about eight highly homologous variants.

TCRdb analysed the 5' RACE reads with MiXCR anew, one entry per CDR3 protein. Of more than 100,000 distinct CDR3 sequences listed, about a sixth are singletons. For these receptors, no antigen is known. The sequenced sample consisted of blood, either unsorted or a sorted T cell fraction (not recorded which). The receptor source for this set is a male donor with ankylosing spondylitis.

The genes are TRBV12-3 or TRBV12-4 and TRBJ2-3; perhaps TRBD1 as D (5 bases). V lost 6 bases, J lost 5 bases, and 12 bases lay in between. The CDR3 is made up of 13 amino acids. Here the CDR3 DNA reads TGTGCCAGCAGATCACCGACAGAAGATACGCAGTATTTT. Amino acid sequence: CASRSPTEDTQYF.

This clonotype was counted many times. The chain links TRBV12-3 or TRBV12-4 to TRBJ1-3; unclear D gene. This CDR3 spans 15 amino acids. Trimming pared 5 bases from V and 2 bases from J, leaving 13 bases between. DNA of the CDR3: TGTGCCAGCAGTCCACACGGTCTTGCTGGAAACACCATATATTTT. This codes for CASSPHGLAGNTIYF.

This clonotype was seen more than once but under ten times. The gene calls are TRBV27 and TRBJ1-1; D not resolved. Germline CDR1 MNHEY, CDR2 SMNVEV (reference sequence). V dropped 3 bases and J dropped 6 bases, with 14 bases sitting between them. The CDR3 is 14 residues long. The CDR3 is CASSFRRVVAEAFF. DNA of the CDR3: TGTGCCAGCAGTTTCCGCCGTGTGGTGGCTGAAGCTTTCTTT.

The chain combines TRBV20-1 with TRBJ2-7; TRBD2 agrees at 10 bases. CDR1 is DFQATT, CDR2 SNEGSKA, per germline (reference sequence). Trimming cost V 4 bases and J 7 bases; bases outside gene matches: 13. The length of the CDR3 is 15 residues. The CDR3 region is CSATPPTSGVREQYF. The CDR3 coding sequence is TGCAGTGCTACCCCCCCTACTAGCGGGGTTAGGGAGCAGTACTTC.

This clonotype was detected only a few times. In DNA form, the CDR3 reads TGTGCCAGCAGCCCCAGCCCGGGACTAGCGGGAGTAAGTGAGCAGTTCTTC. The encoded protein is CASSPSPGLAGVSEQFF. This sequence joins TRBV7-2 and TRBJ2-1; 14 nucleotides align to TRBD2. Germline V CDR1 and CDR2: SGHTA, FQGNSA. The CDR3 is 17 residues long. The ends lost 5 bases at V and 9 bases at J; junction bases unmatched: 12.

The chain recombines TRBV9 with TRBJ2-1; 11 positions match TRBD2. From germline, CDR1 is SGDLS and CDR2 YYNGEE. This CDR3 spans 17 amino acids. The J segment lost 4 bases and the V segment lost 4 bases, leaving 10 bases of the junction unmatched. For the CDR3, the DNA is TGTGCCAGCAGCCAAAACCCCCGACTAGCGGGATACAATGAGCAGTTCTTC. It yields the protein CASSQNPRLAGYNEQFF.

This chain links TRBV19 with TRBJ2-2, with D uncertain. The germline CDR1 and CDR2 sequences are LNHDA and SQIVND (reference sequence). The CDR3 is 12 amino acids. V was trimmed by 3 bases and J by 5 bases, leaving 4 bases between them. In DNA form, the CDR3 reads TGTGCCAGTAGTATCTTGACCGGGGAGCTGTTTTTT. This codes for CASSILTGELFF.

The rearrangement joins TRBV9 to TRBJ2-7; 7 positions agree with TRBD1. This CDR3 is built from 17 residues. After removal of 0 bases from V and 2 bases from J, the junction contained 11 bases not matched to a gene. The germline CDR1 and CDR2 sequences are SGDLS and YYNGEE. The CDR3 DNA reads as TGTGCCAGCAGCGTAGGTTCCGGGACAGTGGGGACCTACGAGCAGTACTTC. Encoded protein: CASSVGSGTVGTYEQYF.

There are a few counts of this clonotype. The chain combines TRBV4-1 with TRBJ1-1; 10 bases are shared with TRBD1. V shed 0 bases and J 2 bases; nucleotides not matched to a gene: 9. Germline V CDR1 and CDR2: MGHRA, YSYEKL. This CDR3 region has 18 residues. As DNA, the CDR3 is TGCGCCAGCAGCCAAGACGATCCGCGGGACAGGGGCAACACTGAAGCTTTCTTT. Translation: CASSQDDPRDRGNTEAFF.

This clonotype has a handful of counts. The chain joins TRBV5-1 to TRBJ1-1; TRBD1 matches at 11 bases. CDR1 and CDR2 (germline): SGHRS, YFSETQ. This CDR3 contains 17 residues. J was trimmed by 5 bases and V by 3 bases; bases with no gene match: 12. The DNA of the CDR3 is TGCGCCAGCAGCTGGTGGGCCTCCGGGACAGGGGGGACTGAAGCTTTCTTT. It encodes CASSWWASGTGGTEAFF.

This chain uses TRBV27 with TRBJ2-5, with TRBD1 matching over 12 bases. Losses at the gene ends were 2 bases for V and 5 bases for J; bases not matched to a gene: 6. Per the germline V gene, CDR1 is MNHEY and CDR2 is SMNVEV (reference sequence). There are 16 residues in the CDR3. CDR3 in DNA: TGTGCCAGCAGTTTAGTCGGGACAGGGGGCAGGGAGACCCAGTACTTC. Protein sequence: CASSLVGTGGRETQYF.

This clonotype was seen many times. The chain carries TRBV28 and TRBJ2-5; no definite D call. The CDR3 length is 16 residues. Per germline, CDR1 MDHEN and CDR2 SYDVKM. V gave up 3 bases and J gave up 0 bases, with 14 bases separating them. CDR3 bases: TGTGCCAGCAGTTTTAGTACCGAACTGTACCAAGAGACCCAGTACTTC. Translated, it gives CASSFSTELYQETQYF.

This clonotype has just a few counts. This sequence joins TRBV20-1 and TRBJ2-1; 9 nucleotides align to TRBD2. There are 14 residues in the CDR3. V was clipped by 7 bases and J by 3 bases; unmatched bases: 7. Germline loops: CDR1 DFQATT, CDR2 SNEGSKA (reference sequence). The CDR3 DNA sequence: TGCAGTGTAAATAGCGGGAGCCTCTACAATGAGCAGTTCTTC. Residues: CSVNSGSLYNEQFF.

This chain joins TRBV5-6 and TRBJ2-7; D gene unclear. Germline V gene data show CDR1 as SGHDT and CDR2 as YYEEEE. The V end was cut by 1 base, the J end by 0 bases, with 11 bases between. The CDR3 is 15 residues long. The CDR3 DNA reads as TGTGCCAGCAGCTTGTTTCGGCAACGCTCCTACGAGCAGTACTTC. This translates into CASSLFRQRSYEQYF.

This clonotype showed up just a few times. The chain joins TRBV5-1 to TRBJ1-5, with 9 positions matching TRBD1. From germline, CDR1 is SGHRS and CDR2 YFSETQ. Trimming took 2 bases from V and 7 from J; bases not matched to a gene: 4. The CDR3 consists of 14 residues. In nucleotides, the CDR3 is TGCGCCAGCAGCTTCACAGGGGGCGGGCAGCCCCAGCATTTT. Protein sequence: CASSFTGGGQPQHF.

V usage is TRBV19 and J usage is TRBJ2-7, with 11 bases fitting TRBD2. The germline V gene has CDR1 LNHDA and CDR2 SQIVND (reference sequence). The CDR3 consists of 14 residues. V gave up 9 bases and J gave up 2 bases; unmatched junction bases: 6. The CDR3, as DNA: TGTGCCAGGGCCACTAGCGGGAGCCCCTACGAGCAGTACTTC. Translated: CARATSGSPYEQYF.

This clonotype has just a few counts. V is TRBV5-6 and J is TRBJ1-2; no definite D call. Trimming stripped 0 bases from V and 8 bases from J, with 14 bases between. The CDR3 runs 14 residues. The germline gives CDR1 SGHDT, CDR2 YYEEEE. The CDR3: CASSLVPERRGYTF. CDR3 nucleotides: TGTGCCAGCAGCTTGGTCCCCGAGAGGCGAGGCTACACCTTC. Based on the CDR3 plus reference TRBV5-6 and TRBJ1-2, the full variable domain is DAGVTQSPTHLIKTRGQQVTLRCSPKSGHDTVSWYQQALGQGPQFIFQYYEEEERQRGNFPDRFSGHQFPNYSSELNVNALLLGDSALYLCASSLVPERRGYTFGSGTRLTVV.

This clonotype was seen more than once but under ten times. This chain links TRBV20-1 with TRBJ2-3, with TRBD2 matching 7 bases. V lost 2 bases to trimming and J lost 8 bases; unmatched junction nucleotides: 13. The CDR3 totals 15 residues. Germline CDR1 reads DFQATT; CDR2 reads SNEGSKA (reference sequence). The CDR3, as DNA: TGCAGTGCTAGAACGCTAGCGGAGTCCATTGGTACGCAGTATTTT. This sequence encodes CSARTLAESIGTQYF.

This clonotype showed up just a few times. The V and J genes are TRBV27 and TRBJ2-1; 8 bases fit TRBD2. This CDR3 is built from 17 residues. Germline trimming cut 6 bases from V and 0 bases from J; bases unmatched to any gene: 10. CDR1 is MNHEY and CDR2 is SMNVEV in the germline V gene (reference sequence). For the CDR3, the DNA is TGTGCCAGCAGAATCGTAACCGGGACTAGCTCCTACAATGAGCAGTTCTTC. This encodes CASRIVTGTSSYNEQFF.

The chain carries TRBV9 and TRBJ2-1; TRBD2 is a possible D gene (6 bases). The V gene lost 0 bases and the J gene lost 1 base, with 8 bases spanning the gap. The V gene's germline CDR1 is SGDLS and CDR2 YYNGEE. The CDR3 is 15 residues long. In DNA form, the CDR3 reads TGTGCCAGCAGCGTAGCCGGACTATCCTACAATGAGCAGTTCTTC. It translates to CASSVAGLSYNEQFF.

The rearrangement joins TRBV5-1 to TRBJ2-3, with TRBD1 identical over 10 bases. Germline CDR1 reads SGHRS; CDR2 reads YFSETQ. CDR3 length: 13 amino acids. Trimming at V came to 6 bases and at J to 3 bases, leaving 1 base not matched to a gene. The CDR3 DNA is TGCGCCAGCAAGGGACAGGGGACAGATACGCAGTATTTT. Its translation: CASKGQGTDTQYF.